This T cell receptor beta chain was retrieved from a study of T cell responses to AZD1222 COVID-19 vaccine. Findings and limits, study-wide: The sample set comprised mostly white British donors with more females, and clonal diversity was possibly underestimated. Spike-wide coverage was observed for vaccine-associated CD4 TCRs, with dominant responses at 160-218 and 743-854. All repertoire sampling was performed exclusively after the peak T cell response.

Germline CDR1 reads MNHEY; CDR2 reads SVGAGI. The CDR3 totals 14 residues. Only in-frame clones appear in the TCRdb table, and some are missing; sequencing was by immunoSEQ multiplex PCR. The sample has some 120,000 clones; around 90% are singletons. A remark on this clone: Its antigen remains unidentified. The junction and the germline gene differ at one end; a read error may be behind it.

Sample: peripheral blood, taken on day 0 of AZD1222 vaccination. The V call is TRBV6-5, the J call TRBJ1-6, with D hard to call. The receptor's source is an adult in good health. The CDR3 coding sequence is TGTGCCAGCAACGGCGGACCCTACAATTCACCCCTCCACTTT. It encodes CASNGGPYNSPLHF.